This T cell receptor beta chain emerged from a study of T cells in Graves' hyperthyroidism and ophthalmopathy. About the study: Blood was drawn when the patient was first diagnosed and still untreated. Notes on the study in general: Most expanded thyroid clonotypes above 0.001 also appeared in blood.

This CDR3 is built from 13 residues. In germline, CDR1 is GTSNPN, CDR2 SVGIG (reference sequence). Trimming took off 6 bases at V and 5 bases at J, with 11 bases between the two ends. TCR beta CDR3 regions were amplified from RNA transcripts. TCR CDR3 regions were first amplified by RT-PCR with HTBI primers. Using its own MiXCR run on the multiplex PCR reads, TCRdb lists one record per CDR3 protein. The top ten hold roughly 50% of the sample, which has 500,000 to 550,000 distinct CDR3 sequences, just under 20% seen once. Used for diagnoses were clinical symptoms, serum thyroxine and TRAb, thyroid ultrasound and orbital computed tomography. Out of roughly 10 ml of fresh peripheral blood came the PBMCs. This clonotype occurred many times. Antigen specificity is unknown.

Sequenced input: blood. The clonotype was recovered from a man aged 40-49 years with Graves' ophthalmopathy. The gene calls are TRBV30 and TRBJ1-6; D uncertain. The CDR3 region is CACDTSNNSPLHF. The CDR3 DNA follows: TGTGCCTGCGACACGTCTAATAATTCACCCCTCCACTTT.